Listed below are T cell receptor beta chains from one sample, sequenced in a study of shared clonotypes between healthy human individuals. Some clones are missing from TCRdb's copy, which holds only in-frame ones; the method was immunoSEQ multiplex PCR. Among about 500,000 clones listed, 60% to 80% were seen once. Sequences were obtained from PBMCs. The source of these receptors is a woman aged 40 to 50 in good health. Some clones in this sample may be carry-over from other donors' samples. Both conserved end residues are part of each CDR3. The order of the fields is V gene, clone size, J gene, D gene, CDR3 DNA, CDR3 protein. A D gene is named only where the DNA matches it firmly. Some rows mark clone size as missing; the rest say once, few, many or name a class of expanded clone.

>TRBV7-2|NA|TRBJ2-7|NA
TGTGCCAGCAGCTTGTTTGGGGGCGAGCAGTACTTC
CASSLFGGEQYF
>TRBV5-1|NA|TRBJ2-7|TRBD2
TGCGCCAGCAGCTTGGGGACTAGTAGCTACGAGCAGTACTTC
CASSLGTSSYEQYF
>TRBV5-5|NA|TRBJ2-1|TRBD2
TGTGCCAGCAGCCCAGGACTAGCGGGGAGCTCCTACAATGAGCAGTTCTTC
CASSPGLAGSSYNEQFF
>TRBV6-6|NA|TRBJ2-7|NA
TGTGCCAGCAGTTCCTCCGGGACCCAGGCTGGAGAGCAGTACTTC
CASSSSGTQAGEQYF
>TRBV2|NA|TRBJ1-5|TRBD1
TGTGCCAGCAGTGATAGGGGACAGCTTAATCAGCCCCAGCATTTT
CASSDRGQLNQPQHF
>TRBV7-8|NA|TRBJ1-2|NA
TGTGCCAGCAGCTTAGCGGCAGGGGTCTATGGCTACACCTTC
CASSLAAGVYGYTF
>TRBV6-5|NA|TRBJ2-7|NA
TGTGCCAGCAGTTACTCTAGGCGGGCCTACGAGCAGTACTTC
CASSYSRRAYEQYF
>TRBV7-9|NA|TRBJ1-1|TRBD1
TGTGCCAGCCAACAGGGGCAAAAGAACACTGAAGCTTTCTTT
CASQQGQKNTEAFF
>TRBV28|NA|TRBJ2-7|TRBD2
TGTGCCAGCAGTCCCGGGGGGGATGGCTCCTACGAGCAGTACTTC
CASSPGGDGSYEQYF
>TRBV19|NA|TRBJ2-7|TRBD1
TGTGCCAGTAGTATCCACAGGGGGCCCTACGAGCAGTACTTC
CASSIHRGPYEQYF
>TRBV28|NA|TRBJ1-1|NA
TGTGCCAGCAGTCCACTCGGGACGGGGAACACTGAAGCTTTCTTT
CASSPLGTGNTEAFF
>TRBV5-1|NA|TRBJ2-5|NA
TGCGCCAGCAGCTTGTGGCAGGGTCAAGAGACCCAGTACTTC
CASSLWQGQETQYF
>TRBV27|NA|TRBJ1-2|NA
TGTGCCAGCAGTTTAGGCCCGGGTGGGGGCTACACCTTC
CASSLGPGGGYTF
>TRBV7-2|few|TRBJ2-5|TRBD2
TGTGCCAGCAGCTTTAGCGGGAGCCAAGAGACCCAGTACTTC
CASSFSGSQETQYF
>TRBV19|NA|TRBJ2-5|NA
TGTGCCAGCAAAGTACAGGGTGAAGAGACCCAGTACTTC
CASKVQGEETQYF
>TRBV10-1|NA|TRBJ2-2|TRBD2
TGCGCCAGCAGCAAGCGGGAGGGCCGGTCCGGGGAGCTGTTTTTT
CASSKREGRSGELFF
>TRBV5-4|NA|TRBJ1-4|TRBD1
TGTGCCAGCAGCCCTGGGACAGGGGGCCGAGAAAAACTGTTTTTT
CASSPGTGGREKLFF
>TRBV19|many|TRBJ1-1|NA
TGTGCCAGTAGTATCAGGGCAGGGCTTGAAGCTTTCTTT
CASSIRAGLEAFF
>TRBV19|NA|TRBJ1-1|NA
TGTGCCAGTATCCCGGGTTGGGGCACTGAAGCTTTCTTT
CASIPGWGTEAFF
>TRBV29-1|few|TRBJ1-1|TRBD1
TGCAGCGCCAGGACAGGGGGCAACACTGAAGCTTTCTTT
CSARTGGNTEAFF
>TRBV7-8|few|TRBJ2-7|TRBD2
TGTGCCAGCAGCTCCGGGACTAGCGGGGATCTTTACGAGCAGTACTTC
CASSSGTSGDLYEQYF
>TRBV7-2|NA|TRBJ2-7|NA
TGTGCCAGCAGCTTAGATCGGGACACGAGCGAGCAGTACTTC
CASSLDRDTSEQYF
>TRBV7-9|few|TRBJ2-2|TRBD2
TGTGCCAGCAGCTTTTCCGGACTAGCGGGGGCCGGGGAGCTGTTTTTT
CASSFSGLAGAGELFF
>TRBV6-5|NA|TRBJ2-2|NA
TGTGCCACGACAGGCACCCACACCGGGGAGCTGTTTTTT
CATTGTHTGELFF
>TRBV30|NA|TRBJ1-1|NA
TGTGCCTGGGGCCTAAGGAGGGATCAAGGAAACACTGAAGCTTTCTTT
CAWGLRRDQGNTEAFF
>TRBV6-5|once|TRBJ2-1|NA
TGTGCCAGTCGGGAGACCTCCTACAATGAGCAGTTCTTC
CASRETSYNEQFF
>TRBV2|NA|TRBJ2-7|NA
TGTGCCAGCAGTGAAATCAACAGGGTGGATCGCGAGCAGTACTTC
CASSEINRVDREQYF
>TRBV2|NA|TRBJ2-1|NA
TGTGCCAGCATCAGCCCACTCGGGAATGAGCAGTTCTTC
CASISPLGNEQFF
>TRBV30|NA|TRBJ2-3|NA
TGTGCCTGGAGCGCATTTAGCGGATACACAGATACGCAGTATTTT
CAWSAFSGYTDTQYF
>TRBV4-2|NA|TRBJ1-3|TRBD1
TGTGCCAGCGGCCAAGATCTGGGACAGGGGACCTCCGGAAACACCATATATTTT
CASGQDLGQGTSGNTIYF
>TRBV7-2|NA|TRBJ2-1|NA
TGTGCCAGCAGACTCGGGGCTAGCGCTTACAATGAGCAGTTCTTC
CASRLGASAYNEQFF
>TRBV6-1|NA|TRBJ1-2|TRBD1
TGTGCCAGCAGACAAACAGGGGATGGCTATGGCTACACCTTC
CASRQTGDGYGYTF
>TRBV5-1|NA|TRBJ2-1|NA
TGCGCCAGCAGCCAGGAAGGCAGATACAATGAGCAGTTCTTC
CASSQEGRYNEQFF
>TRBV4-3|once|TRBJ1-1|TRBD1
TGCGCCAGCAGCCAAGGTGCCGATTTGGACAGGGGCGGCACTGAAGCTTTCTTT
CASSQGADLDRGGTEAFF
>TRBV28|NA|TRBJ1-4|NA
TGTGCCAGCATTGATACCCGGGGCAGCCCTGAAAAACTGTTTTTT
CASIDTRGSPEKLFF
>TRBV9|NA|TRBJ2-2|TRBD1
TGTGCCAGCAGCCCCTGGACAGGCATAATGGCCGGGGAGCTGTTTTTT
CASSPWTGIMAGELFF
>TRBV4-2|NA|TRBJ1-1|TRBD1
TGTGCCAGCAGCCAAGATCGGGACAGCAAAGCTTTCTTT
CASSQDRDSKAFF
>TRBV5-4|NA|TRBJ2-5|TRBD1
TGTGCCAGCAGCACGGGACAGACCCAAGAGACCCAGTACTTC
CASSTGQTQETQYF
>TRBV19|NA|TRBJ2-7|NA
TGTGCCAGTAGTTCCCCCGCGGGGAGCAACGAGCAGTACTTC
CASSSPAGSNEQYF
>TRBV7-6|NA|TRBJ2-3|TRBD2
TGTGCCAGCAGCTCATACCCTAGCGGGAGGGCAAGGGATACGCAGTATTTT
CASSSYPSGRARDTQYF
>TRBV7-9|NA|TRBJ2-1|NA
TGTGCCAGCAGCCTAGACCCCCCCCGGGCCAATGAGCAGTTCTTC
CASSLDPPRANEQFF
>TRBV18|many|TRBJ1-5|NA
TGTGCCAGCTCATTCGGGACGGATCAGCCCCAGCATTTT
CASSFGTDQPQHF
>TRBV6-1|NA|TRBJ1-1|NA
TGTGCCAGCGGCGGACACTTTGAAGCTTTCTTT
CASGGHFEAFF
>TRBV30|NA|TRBJ2-7|NA
TGTGCCTGGAGTATCGCGGCCTACGAGCAGTACTTC
CAWSIAAYEQYF
>TRBV28|many|TRBJ2-6|NA
TGTGCCAGCAGTTACTCCGGTATCTCTGGGGCCAACGTCCTGACTTTC
CASSYSGISGANVLTF
>TRBV6-1|NA|TRBJ2-1|TRBD2
TGTGCCAGCATCCTGGGGAGGGTAGGGGATGAGCAGTTCTTC
CASILGRVGDEQFF
>TRBV7-3|NA|TRBJ1-2|NA
TGTGCCAGCAGCTCAGCCCTCAGGGGCAACTATGGCTACACCTTC
CASSSALRGNYGYTF
>TRBV5-1|NA|TRBJ1-2|NA
TGCGCCAGCAGCCAACCACCAATCCAGGATGGCTACACCTTC
CASSQPPIQDGYTF
>TRBV25-1|NA|TRBJ2-1|NA
TGTGCCAGCAGCCGTCGCACAGACAAGAGTAAATACGATGAGCAGTTCTTC
CASSRRTDKSKYDEQFF
>TRBV5-1|NA|TRBJ1-2|NA
TGCGCCAGCAGCCACCTTGACGGGAGGCAAAACTATGGCTACACCTTC
CASSHLDGRQNYGYTF
>TRBV28|NA|TRBJ2-3|NA
TGTGCCAGCAGTGGGGGGGACACCTCAGGGCAAGGGACGCAGTATTTT
CASSGGDTSGQGTQYF
>TRBV5-4|NA|TRBJ2-5|NA
TGTGCCAGCAGCTTGGTACAGGGAGGAGGGGAGACCCAGTACTTC
CASSLVQGGGETQYF
>TRBV11-3|once|TRBJ2-3|NA
TGTGCCAGCAGCTTAGTTTTCCGGCCCCCCCGTGGTCCAGATACGCAGTATTTT
CASSLVFRPPRGPDTQYF